There are a few counts of the clone carrying this T cell receptor (beta chain). These data come from a study of cytomegalovirus exposure and HLA in healthy donors. Study-wide context: Of approximately 400 genotyped donors, approximately 80% clustered with self-reported Caucasian donors.

This CDR3 region has 15 residues. Germline CDR1 is SGHDT and CDR2 is YYEEEE. PCR primers comprised 60 Vbeta and 13 Jbeta primers. This table comes from immunoSEQ multiplex PCR, and its TCRdb copy is limited to in-frame clones, with some not included. The repertoire holds some 120,000 clones, with 74% as singletons. This receptor was identified in a woman aged 45-65 years in good health and CMV-seropositive. The material sequenced was PBMCs. The chain couples TRBV5-6 to TRBJ2-5, with TRBD1 identical over 10 bases. The J call may be mistaken, given a closer DNA end match to TRBJ2-7. The CDR3 is CASSLYGQGDHEQYF. CDR3 DNA sequence: TGTGCCAGCAGCTTGTATGGACAGGGGGACCACGAGCAGTACTTC.